The sequence of this T cell receptor (beta chain) was determined in a study of T cell responses to AZD1222 COVID-19 vaccine. Points from the study as a whole: When two AZD1222 doses had been given, Spike-specific TCR breadth and depth rose. Reports say nearly half of spike-specific TCRs go after unmutated variant regions. Among those given AZD1222, only six were seropositive at baseline. Clonal diversity may have been underestimated, and the donors were mostly white British, with more females than males.

CDR3 length equals 20 residues. With V trimmed by 5 bases and J by 1 base, 19 bases remained unmatched. Germline V lookup: CDR1 MDHEN, CDR2 SYDVKM. As to this clone: Its antigen is unidentified.

Only in-frame clones appear in the TCRdb table, and some are missing; sequencing was by immunoSEQ multiplex PCR. Of around 120,000 clones in the sample, 92% were seen once. The receptor was isolated from an adult who received the AZD1222 COVID-19 vaccine. The material was peripheral blood, obtained 28 days after the second AZD1222 dose. This chain joins TRBV28 and TRBJ2-4, with 8 bases aligning to TRBD1. CDR3 sequence: CASSVVTGTGLLWAKNIQYF. For the CDR3, the DNA is TGTGCCAGCAGTGTCGTAACCGGGACAGGTCTTTTGTGGGCCAAAAACATTCAGTACTTC.